These 26 T cell receptor beta chains were all obtained from the same sample, sequenced in a study of T-cell memory formation after mild COVID-19. TCRdb re-called the 5' RACE reads through MiXCR, storing one row per CDR3 protein. Of around 340,000 distinct CDR3 sequences in the sample, around 20% were seen once. The sample was PBMCs or a T cell subset sorted from them (not recorded which). The receptors here all came from an adult woman who had mild COVID-19 (a few samples of this study predate the infection). Cell type and time point are not known.

There are a few counts of this clonotype. An end of the junction does not agree with germline; a read error may underlie this. The rearrangement joins TRBV18 to TRBJ2-3; the D gene could be TRBD1 or TRBD2 (6 bases each). Germline V gives CDR1 KGHSH, CDR2 LQKENI. This CDR3 comprises 16 residues. The CDR3, as DNA: TGTGCAAGCTCACCACCGGGGGCGAGGCGTACAGATACGCAGTATTTT. As protein: CASSPPGARRTDTQYF.

The CDR3 reads CAIGGTGAAYEQYF. The CDR3 DNA is TGTGCCATCGGCGGGACGGGGGCGGCCTACGAGCAGTACTTC. The V and J genes are TRBV10-3 and TRBJ2-7; D might be TRBD1 or TRBD2, each matching 6 bases. Looked up from germline, CDR1 is ENHRY and CDR2 is SYGVKD. The V and J ends lost 8 bases and 2 bases respectively, with 16 bases between them. The CDR3 sequence is 14 residues long.

In this sample, this clonotype turned up a few times. V is TRBV14 and J is TRBJ1-1; 7 bases line up with TRBD1. The CDR3 runs 17 residues. Germline V CDR1 and CDR2: SGHDN, FVKESK. Unmatched junction bases numbered 16, after V lost 5 bases and J lost 4 bases. The CDR3 nucleotides are TGTGCCAGCAGCTTTCGGAGAGGGGGCCCACGGCCCACTGAAGCTTTCTTT. Amino acid sequence: CASSFRRGGPRPTEAFF.

In its sample, this clonotype was seen many times. The rearrangement uses TRBV4-2 and TRBJ2-4; D possibly uses TRBD1 or TRBD2 (5 bases each). In germline, CDR1 is LGHNA, CDR2 YNFKEQ. The CDR3 spans 17 residues. V gave up 0 bases and J gave up 0 bases, with 12 bases separating them. The CDR3 is CASSQDGDAKAKNIQYF. Written as DNA, the CDR3 is TGTGCCAGCAGCCAAGATGGGGACGCTAAAGCCAAAAACATTCAGTACTTC.

This clonotype was detected only once. The chain has TRBV24-1 and TRBJ2-5, with D possibly matching TRBD1 (5 bases). Trimming took off 1 base at V and 4 bases at J, with 15 bases between the two ends. The CDR3 consists of 16 residues. The V gene's germline CDR1 is KGHDR and CDR2 SFDVKD. The CDR3 sequence is CATSDFGAEEGETQYF. Written as DNA, the CDR3 is TGTGCCACCAGTGATTTTGGGGCAGAGGAAGGAGAGACCCAGTACTTC.

The V and J genes are TRBV3-1 and TRBJ2-5; TRBD1 might be the D (5 bases). Germline V gives CDR1 LGHDT, CDR2 YNNKEL (reference sequence). The length of the CDR3 is 14 residues. Trimming took 4 bases from V and 4 from J, leaving 13 bases between them. CDR3 region: CASSRSQGAETQYF. The CDR3 nucleotides read TGTGCCAGCAGCCGGTCGCAGGGTGCAGAGACCCAGTACTTC.

V and J are TRBV19 and TRBJ2-2, with a tentative D call TRBD1 (5 bases). CDR1 and CDR2 (germline): LNHDA, SQIVND (reference sequence). The CDR3 has 18 amino acids. Trimming took off 1 base at V and 1 base at J, with 16 bases between the two ends. The CDR3 DNA is TGTGCCAGTAGTATAGGTCAGGGCCGAGCAGGGAACACCGGGGAGCTGTTTTTT. This translates into CASSIGQGRAGNTGELFF.

CDR3 coding DNA: TGCAGTGCTAGGGACGACTCGACTCCCCAGCATTTT. Residues: CSARDDSTPQHF. V and J are TRBV20-1 and TRBJ1-5; D unclear. V lost 3 bases, J lost 10 bases, and 13 bases lay in between. This CDR3 region has 12 residues. CDR1 and CDR2 (germline): DFQATT, SNEGSKA (reference sequence).

This chain connects TRBV7-3 to TRBJ2-1; 8 nucleotides agree with TRBD2. V lost 4 bases, J lost 8 bases, and 4 bases stayed unmatched. The CDR3 contains 13 residues. Germline-derived CDR1 and CDR2 are SGHTA and FQGTGA. The chain's CDR3 is CASSSGLDDEQFF. The CDR3 DNA reads as TGTGCCAGCAGCTCGGGACTAGATGATGAGCAGTTCTTC. The whole variable domain, filled in from reference TRBV7-3 and TRBJ2-1, reads GAGVSQTPSNKVTEKGKYVELRCDPISGHTALYWYRQSLGQGPEFLIYFQGTGAADDSGLPNDRFFAVRPEGSVSTLKIQRTERGDSAVYLCASSSGLDDEQFFGPGTRLTVL.

This clonotype was detected many times. The rearrangement links TRBV12-3 or TRBV12-4 to TRBJ2-5; 12 bases align to TRBD2. The CDR3 covers 15 residues. Losses at the gene ends were 3 bases for V and 5 bases for J; bases not matched to a gene: 4. This CDR3 is CASSLTSGGMETQYF. The CDR3 nucleotides read TGTGCCAGCAGTTTGACTAGCGGGGGAATGGAGACCCAGTACTTC.

This clonotype was seen ten or more times. V usage is TRBV12-3 or TRBV12-4 and J usage is TRBJ2-1; 10 positions match TRBD2. The CDR3 has 14 amino acids. Trimming removed 2 bases from V and 8 bases from J; junction bases left unmatched: 3. The DNA for the CDR3 is TGTGCCAGCAGTTTAATAGCGGGGGGAGATGAGCAGTTCTTC. This gives the protein CASSLIAGGDEQFF.

In this sample, this clonotype turned up a few times. The V gene is TRBV30, the J gene TRBJ2-3, with 7 bases lining up with TRBD1. The length of the CDR3 is 17 residues. CDR1 GTSNPN and CDR2 SVGIG come from the germline V gene (reference sequence). Trimming cost V 2 bases and J 2 bases; bases outside gene matches: 13. The CDR3 spells CAWSPSDRDFNTDTQYF. The CDR3 region has the DNA TGTGCCTGGAGTCCATCCGACAGGGATTTTAACACAGATACGCAGTATTTT.

V usage is TRBV11-3 and J usage is TRBJ1-6, with no clear D. This CDR3 comprises 13 residues. With 0 bases removed from V and 10 bases from J, the gap between germline ends came to 7 bases. CDR1 is SGHNT and CDR2 is YENEEA in the germline V gene. CDR3 region: CASSLDLGSPLHF. The CDR3 coding sequence is TGTGCCAGCAGCTTAGATCTGGGGTCACCCCTCCACTTT.

In its sample, this clonotype was seen many times. The CDR3 here is CATSDLGSGRNNEQFF. CDR3 DNA sequence: TGTGCCACCAGTGATTTAGGCAGTGGGAGGAACAATGAGCAGTTCTTC. V gene TRBV24-1 combines with J gene TRBJ2-1; D perhaps matches TRBD2 (6 bases). V was cut by 1 base and J by 5 bases, with 14 bases left in between. This CDR3 is built from 16 residues. Germline CDR1 KGHDR, CDR2 SFDVKD.

The sample holds many counts of this clonotype. The V gene is TRBV14, the J gene TRBJ2-7; D is unresolved. CDR1 SGHDN and CDR2 FVKESK come from the germline V gene. There are 13 residues in the CDR3. The V and J ends lost 0 bases and 3 bases respectively, with 6 bases between them. The CDR3, as DNA: TGTGCCAGCAGCCAAGATTCGAGCTACGAGCAGTACTTC. It yields the protein CASSQDSSYEQYF.

The CDR3 is CASSEGDSNQPQHF. DNA of the CDR3: TGTGCCAGCAGTGAAGGAGATAGCAATCAGCCCCAGCATTTT. The J gene is TRBJ1-5, the V gene TRBV2; no definite D call. The CDR3 is made up of 14 amino acids. Trimming took 1 base from V and 0 from J, leaving 4 bases between them. CDR1 is SNHLY and CDR2 is FYNNEI in the germline V gene.

This rearrangement joins TRBV6-5 to TRBJ2-5; D perhaps matches TRBD1 (5 bases). Between the trimmed V and J ends, which lost 0 bases and 5 bases, there was a span of 22 bases. The CDR3 consists of 18 residues. Germline-derived CDR1 and CDR2 are MNHEY and SVGAGI. The CDR3 protein is CASSYSIWAGPLLETQYF. The CDR3 nucleotides read TGTGCCAGCAGTTACTCGATTTGGGCAGGGCCCCTCCTGGAGACCCAGTACTTC.

This clonotype was found a few times. The rearrangement links TRBV7-9 to TRBJ2-5, with 7 bases that match TRBD2. Germline V gene data show CDR1 as SEHNR and CDR2 as FQNEAQ (reference sequence). The CDR3 consists of 15 residues. V trimming: 1 base; J trimming: 4 bases; junction bases outside the gene matches: 6. CDR3 DNA sequence: TGTGCCAGCAGCTTAGGGGTTCGCGGGAGAGAGACCCAGTACTTC. Amino acid sequence: CASSLGVRGRETQYF.

Ten or more counts support this clonotype. This sequence joins TRBV11-2 and TRBJ2-1; TRBD1 matches 7 bases. Germline V gives CDR1 SGHAT, CDR2 FQNNGV. The ends lost 4 bases at V and 0 bases at J; junction bases unmatched: 3. The CDR3 extends over 15 amino acids. CDR3 sequence reads: CASSSDRISYNEQFF. The CDR3, as DNA: TGTGCCAGCAGCTCGGACAGGATCTCCTACAATGAGCAGTTCTTC.

This chain joins TRBV6-5 and TRBJ1-6, with 9 bases aligning to TRBD1. From germline, CDR1 is MNHEY and CDR2 SVGAGI. The CDR3 is made up of 17 amino acids. Trimming cost V 6 bases and J 5 bases; bases outside gene matches: 11. The CDR3 bases are TGTGCCAGCAGACGTACCGGGACAGGGAAAGATAATTCACCCCTCCACTTT. Protein: CASRRTGTGKDNSPLHF.

CDR3 bases: TGTGCCAGCAGCCCAGGCCTAGGACGCGGCACAGATACGCAGTATTTT. Translating it yields CASSPGLGRGTDTQYF. The chain couples TRBV5-6 to TRBJ2-3; D is undetermined. The CDR3 loop spans 16 amino acids. Germline lookup yields CDR1 SGHDT and CDR2 YYEEEE. The V gene lost 4 bases and the J gene lost 1 base, with 16 bases spanning the gap.

This chain links TRBV7-9 with TRBJ1-2; a weak D match, TRBD1 (5 bases). Germline lookup yields CDR1 SEHNR and CDR2 FQNEAQ (reference sequence). This CDR3 is 13 amino acids long. Trimming pared 3 bases from V and 5 bases from J, leaving 10 bases between. The CDR3 DNA sequence: TGTGCCAGCAGCTTGTCAGGGCAGTATGGCTACACCTTC. It specifies CASSLSGQYGYTF.

V and J are TRBV9 and TRBJ2-5; 9 bases are a match to TRBD2. The CDR3 contains 15 residues. The trim removed 2 bases at V and 5 bases at J, leaving 7 bases unmatched. Germline CDR1 is SGDLS and CDR2 is YYNGEE. Here the CDR3 reads CASSVGSGGLETQYF. The CDR3 region has the DNA TGTGCCAGCAGCGTGGGTAGCGGGGGTCTGGAGACCCAGTACTTC.

The chain has TRBV20-1 and TRBJ1-1; 7 bases are a match to TRBD1. The CDR3 covers 13 residues. The V segment lost 6 bases and the J segment 9 bases; nucleotides outside the gene matches: 13. The germline V gene has CDR1 DFQATT and CDR2 SNEGSKA (reference sequence). The CDR3 DNA reads as TGCAGTGCCGACGATTCCGGGACAGCGAAAGCTTTCTTT. It translates to CSADDSGTAKAFF.

This sequence joins TRBV7-9 and TRBJ2-7, with 9 bases identical to TRBD2. This CDR3 has 15 residues. The V gene's germline CDR1 is SEHNR and CDR2 FQNEAQ (reference sequence). Trimming took 5 bases from V and 3 from J; bases not matched to a gene: 8. CDR3 amino acids: CASSPRNSGSYEQYF. CDR3 coding DNA: TGTGCCAGCAGCCCCAGGAATAGCGGGAGCTACGAGCAGTACTTC.

The chain combines TRBV7-9 with TRBJ1-1, with 8 bases lining up with TRBD1. CDR1 is SEHNR, CDR2 FQNEAQ, per germline (reference sequence). The CDR3 is 14 amino acids. The V and J ends lost 4 bases and 1 base, in that order; junction bases with no gene match: 2. As DNA, the CDR3 is TGTGCCAGCAGCTGGACAGGGAGGAACACTGAAGCTTTCTTT. It yields the protein CASSWTGRNTEAFF.